The sequence of this T cell receptor beta chain was determined in a study of shared clonotypes between healthy human individuals. Study conclusions and caveats: Genetic and exposure-history diversity was limited by the few donors.

There are 12 residues in the CDR3. Germline CDR1 is SGHTS and CDR2 is YDEGEE. V was cut by 1 base and J by 4 bases, with 4 bases left in between. The repertoire was sequenced with immunoSEQ multiplex PCR; TCRdb's copy has only in-frame clones and lacks some. The sample shows hundreds of thousands of clones, 70% to 80% of them seen only once. This clone was observed a few times. Its antigen remains unknown. Sequencing was done on a sample of PBMCs. This receptor was identified in a woman aged 40-49 years in good health. Some clones in this sample may be carry-over from other donors' samples. The chain couples TRBV5-8 to TRBJ2-3; D not certain. The CDR3: CASSLYSDTQYF. The CDR3 DNA follows: TGTGCCAGCAGCTTGTATTCAGATACGCAGTATTTT.